What follows is one T cell receptor beta chain and its context. This clone turned up a few times. Its cognate antigen has yet to be identified. Base qualities are not provided; no much larger clone lies one nucleotide away. This entry belongs to a study of cytomegalovirus exposure and HLA in healthy donors (dated by TCRdb to the late 2010s). In terms of the full investigation: An earlier analysis of approximately 640 of the donors reported 250 to 300 Gb of sequence data and more than 90 million unique TCR beta sequences from around 200 million T cells. About 280 gigabases of sequencing data and 70 million to 95 million unique TCR sequences made up an early release that covered fewer than 650 HLA-typed donors. Of the 398 genotyped donors, 65% to 90% were placed in the genetic ancestry cluster associated with self-reported Caucasian donors. The study aimed to test whether cataloging public T cell receptors could reveal signatures of past pathogen exposure. Using immunosequencing, the study profiled T cell repertoires from about 620 subjects and related those repertoires to cytomegalovirus serostatus. Besides the first cohort of hundreds of subjects, a separate validation cohort made up of roughly 120 different subjects was used. To predict cytomegalovirus infection status, the study brought together high-throughput TCR immunosequencing, statistical association of individual TCRs with disease status, and machine learning. To study patterns of TCR occurrence, a later analysis re-analyzed previously published TCR beta repertoires from more than 550 donors and added high-resolution HLA genotyping. Rather than drawing on any new phenotypic data, the later analysis identified candidate immune exposures from TCR beta sequences and the way those sequences occurred across donors. To decide whether each TCR beta V gene segment behaved as functional or pseudogenic, an earlier analysis of some 580 of the donors relied on high-throughput TCR beta sequencing. Donor age, sex, ethnicity and CMV serostatus were collected together with the repertoire data. A later genetic analysis took genome-wide SNP genotypes for about three fifths of the 666 donors and used that subset as a discovery cohort. All discovery cohort repertoires had been generated using a single sequencing platform. Class I and class II HLA loci were covered by the typing at four-digit resolution. Typing coverage differed by locus: A, B, C, DRB1 and DQB1 were typed in roughly 629-640 donors, DQA1 in 522, DPA1 in nearly 610, and DPB1 in around 490. Because of strong linkage in the cohort, roughly five DR-DQ haplotypes were treated as single units for association and clustering. Across about 370 genotyped donors of the cohort, an average of approximately 220,000 unique TCR beta nucleotide sequences per donor were sequenced, and 15% to 20% of those sequences were non-productive.

Broad study findings and their caveats: Correlated functional status among segregating V segments might be attributable to linkage disequilibrium, but an unknown experimental factor could not be ruled out. In a later analysis, HLA-associated TCR beta chains showed more clonal expansion and lower generation probabilities than non-associated chains that were equally common. A further reported finding was that TCR beta sequences accurately predicted the HLA-A and HLA-B alleles for most subjects in the first cohort. Across donors, most TCR sequences were observed very rarely, whereas some public TCRs were present in many individuals. In a later analysis, the rate of TCR association differed among HLA loci, with DRB1 alleles having the most associated TCRs and HLA-C alleles having the fewest. Broadly in line with IMGT annotations, most TCR beta V segments showed up in productive rearrangements about 87% or about 30% of the time in an earlier analysis of around 550 of the donors. The authors suggested that the approach could potentially be generalized to other disease states and immunological phenotypes. A group of highly shared sequence variants was considered likely to be a technical artifact of the sequencing pipeline. In a later analysis, several top co-occurrence clusters were reported to appear linked to parvovirus B19, influenza, CMV and Epstein-Barr virus. In a later analysis, some 18,000 TCR beta sequences were associated with specific HLA alleles at a false discovery rate of 0.05. Most CMV-associated TCR beta chains appeared to be HLA-restricted in a later analysis, and the HLA associations seemed to be driven largely by CMV exposure. Because HLA typing was missing for some donors at each locus, association tests included only the typed subset. The only immune exposure information available for the cohort was CMV serostatus. Fewer than 20 rarely observed V segments, including chromosome 9 orphons, were excluded from the earlier analysis of about 600 of the donors because counts were too low. When HLA alleles, especially DR and DQ, strongly co-occurred, TCR associations were difficult to assign to individual alleles. A total of 150 to 200 TCR beta chains were listed by the study as associated with cytomegalovirus. Some IMGT-functional V segments, including TRBV6-2 and TRBV6-3, could not be told apart with the 87-base-pair reads, so those segments were excluded. In vitro tests confirmed that a few of the cytomegalovirus-associated TCR beta chains recognize cytomegalovirus antigens. V-gene and J-gene trimming of TCR beta chains was associated with a missense DCLRE1C variant in a later genetic analysis, and the association was replicated in an independent cohort. Roughly uniform sequencing depth across donors was assumed in presence/absence analyses, although this assumption may not hold. The classifier was reported to diagnose cytomegalovirus status with high specificity and sensitivity in both the original cohort and the validation cohort. In this cohort, only TCR beta chains were sequenced, and detectable features were limited by the absence of alpha or paired-chain data. Compared with the 666-donor mean, donors in an Asian-associated ancestry cluster had fewer N-insertions in productive TCRs, according to a later genetic analysis.

Library preparation employed the immunoSEQ multiplex PCR assay. For the multiplex PCR, a mixture combining 60 forward primers for TCR Vbeta segments and 13 reverse primers for TCR Jbeta segments was used. A multiplex PCR assay on genomic DNA amplified the CDR3 region of rearranged TCR beta genes. The Illumina HiSeq System was used to sequence the amplified TCR beta libraries as 87-base-pair reads. On the authors' methods: A later analysis tallied 80 million to 95 million unique TCR beta chains across the 666 repertoires, and approximately 12 million of those chains were shared by two or more donors. Raw reads were error-corrected and collapsed into unique sequences with a nearest-neighbor algorithm that merged closely related sequences to remove PCR and sequencing errors. Alignment of CDR3 sequences to IMGT reference sequences was used to assign V, D and J gene segments. For a sequence to be retained, at least a six-nucleotide match to both a V gene segment and a J gene segment was required. Rearrangements were called productive when the CDR3 lacked stop codons and stayed in frame with V and J; all others were non-productive. Following IMGT convention, CDR3 was defined as the stretch from the second conserved V-encoded cysteine to the conserved J-encoded phenylalanine. In an earlier analysis of approximately 590 of the donors, sequences lacking an unambiguous match to a single V gene segment were excluded. In an earlier analysis of 587 of the donors, V segments were called functional above 56.7% productive rearrangements and were called segregating when the between-donor standard deviation exceeded 5%. To diagnose cytomegalovirus status from the catalog of TCR beta chain sequences, a statistical classification framework was built. In a later analysis, TCR nucleotide sequences were compared against IMGT/GENE-DB human TR gene sequences so that V and J genes could be assigned. A later analysis assigned CDR3 sequences and most-parsimonious VDJ recombination scenarios with the TCRdist pipeline. A later analysis defined each TCR beta chain by its CDR3 amino acid sequence plus V-gene family, and excluded reads lacking a unique V-gene family. To address suspected cross-contamination and a sequencing artifact, a later analysis removed 450 to 700 highly shared, low-generation-probability nucleotide sequences. In a later analysis, a clonal expansion index for each public chain was calculated from normalized within-repertoire ranks of inferred template counts. In a later analysis, generation probabilities were computed using a VDJ recombination model fitted to out-of-frame rearrangements, and the results were checked against IGoR. A later analysis scored TCR-TCR, TCR-HLA and TCR-CMV co-occurrence with hypergeometric tests, applying a repertoire-size bias correction to TCR pairs. To estimate false discovery rates, a later analysis permuted the HLA or CMV assignments 20 times. In a later analysis, co-occurring TCRs were grouped with DBSCAN, and TCRdist sequence similarity was added when clustering was performed within HLA-allele-positive subsets. Repertoires with fewer than 30,000 or more than 120,000 public chains were left out of co-occurrence clustering, as were five repertoires with anomalous nucleotide sharing. Not all clones reach the TCRdb copy of this immuneACCESS table, which keeps in-frame sequences only. Checked studies attribute under half of the gap to unresolved V genes and leave the rest unexplained. The V and J calls and the clone size are those of that table, but D and trimming were determined from the DNA. The sample has tens of thousands of clones on record, roughly 76% of them singletons. 7% to 9% of the sample comes from the top ten.

CDR3 length: 14 amino acids, cysteine to phenylalanine. The CDR3 DNA has 42 bases and is translated from base 1. CDR1 MNHEY and CDR2 SMNVEV are derived from the germline V gene (reference sequence). V and J lose 5 bases and 7 bases, and a span of 14 bases separates them. The cohort was made up of under 800 healthy bone marrow donors. Cohort members were all nominally healthy when sampled, although unrecorded immune exposures were likely present. The donor tested CMV seronegative and was one of the 352 seronegative cohort members. Each donor provided a peripheral blood sample, and peripheral blood mononuclear cells were used for TCR beta sequencing. The Qiagen DNeasy Blood Extraction Kit was used to extract genomic DNA from the blood cell samples.

The sequence was obtained from a woman in her 40s in good health and CMV-seronegative. The rearranged chain carries TRBV27 and TRBJ1-4, with no confident D gene call. The sequenced sample was PBMCs. CDR3 protein: CASSHQASIEKLFF. The DNA is as follows: TGTGCCAGCAGTCACCAGGCGTCTATTGAAAAACTGTTTTTT.